This TCR beta chain is from a study of blood T cell repertoires in COVID-19. Study as a whole: In each case, the material was cDNA or gDNA derived from T cells, B-cell-depleted T cells, or PBMCs.

Repertoires were generated with immunoSEQ multiplex PCR, while TCRdb's copy carries only in-frame clones and drops some. This sample has about 230,000 clones, with about four fifths found just once. Individuals aged about 18 to 95 years were recruited from roughly 22 US areas. Recovered participants had two consecutive negative NP/OP PCR tests, healthcare professional clearance, or symptom resolution. V trimming: 2 bases; J trimming: 2 bases; junction bases outside the gene matches: 4. The germline V gene encodes CDR1 WSHSY and CDR2 SAAADI. The CDR3 loop spans 15 amino acids. The sequenced sample consisted of PBMCs or T cells enriched from blood (not recorded which). The chain links TRBV10-2 to TRBJ2-7, with TRBD1 matching over 9 bases. This TCR derives from a man between 60 and 75 years old who had recovered from COVID-19. CDR3 coding DNA: TGCGCCAGCAGTGAGGTGGGGACAGGGACCTACGAGCAGTACTTC. It is translated as CASSEVGTGTYEQYF.